A selection of T cell receptor beta chains follows, all from one sample in a study of blood T cell repertoires in COVID-19. The method was immunoSEQ multiplex PCR; TCRdb's version includes in-frame clones alone and lacks a portion of them. The top ten clones hold around 12% of a sample with roughly 290,000 clones, about 91% of them seen once. The sequenced material came from peripheral blood. These receptors were collected from a woman aged 60-70 years with acute or convalescent COVID-19. Both conserved end residues are part of each CDR3. The order of the fields is clone size, V gene, D gene, J gene, CDR3 DNA, CDR3 protein. The D gene is left open where the match is weak. The size entry is marked missing in some rows and otherwise reads once, few, many or a size class.

clone size: .
V gene: TRBV7-9
D gene: .
J gene: TRBJ1-5
CDR3 DNA: TGTGCCAGCAGCTTGGTGTTGGAACAGGTGGCGCAGCCCCAGCATTTT
CDR3 protein: CASSLVLEQVAQPQHF

clone size: .
V gene: TRBV7-8
D gene: .
J gene: TRBJ1-5
CDR3 DNA: TGTGCCAGCAGCCAAGCTGGACCACTGGAGGGTCCCCAGCATTTT
CDR3 protein: CASSQAGPLEGPQHF

clone size: .
V gene: TRBV19
D gene: .
J gene: TRBJ1-2
CDR3 DNA: TGTGCCAGCCGGGGGATCCTTGGTCGCGGCTACACCTTC
CDR3 protein: CASRGILGRGYTF

clone size: .
V gene: TRBV5-6
D gene: TRBD1
J gene: TRBJ1-2
CDR3 DNA: TGTGCCAGCAGCCTGTTGTGGAGGACAGGGACCTATGGCTACACCTTC
CDR3 protein: CASSLLWRTGTYGYTF

clone size: .
V gene: TRBV19
D gene: .
J gene: TRBJ1-2
CDR3 DNA: TGTGCCAGTAGTAGCCTCAGGGGCTACACCTTC
CDR3 protein: CASSSLRGYTF

clone size: .
V gene: TRBV7-3
D gene: TRBD2
J gene: TRBJ2-7
CDR3 DNA: TGTGCCAGCAGCTTGTCTAGCGGGAAGTCCGAGCAGTACTTC
CDR3 protein: CASSLSSGKSEQYF

clone size: .
V gene: TRBV20-1
D gene: .
J gene: TRBJ2-5
CDR3 DNA: TGCAGTGCTGCCCCCCGGGAGACCCAGTACTTC
CDR3 protein: CSAAPRETQYF

clone size: .
V gene: TRBV7-3
D gene: .
J gene: TRBJ1-1
CDR3 DNA: TGTGCCAGCAGCTTGCTACAGGGAGGGACTGAAGCTTTCTTT
CDR3 protein: CASSLLQGGTEAFF

clone size: .
V gene: TRBV27
D gene: .
J gene: TRBJ1-6
CDR3 DNA: TGTGCCAGCAGTTTAAATCATGGCAGGAATTCACCCCTCCACTTT
CDR3 protein: CASSLNHGRNSPLHF

clone size: .
V gene: TRBV4-3
D gene: .
J gene: TRBJ1-2
CDR3 DNA: TGCGCCAGCAGCCAAGAGGGCAGGGTTGGTGGCTACACCTTC
CDR3 protein: CASSQEGRVGGYTF

clone size: .
V gene: TRBV7-2
D gene: TRBD2
J gene: TRBJ2-3
CDR3 DNA: TGTGCCAGCAGCTTAGCGTTCGGACTAGCGGAAGATTCCGATACGCAGTATTTT
CDR3 protein: CASSLAFGLAEDSDTQYF

clone size: .
V gene: TRBV7-4
D gene: TRBD2
J gene: TRBJ2-5
CDR3 DNA: TGTGCCAGCAGCTCTAAGGTCGGACTAGCGGGGCTCGTGTACCAAGAGACCCAGTACTTC
CDR3 protein: CASSSKVGLAGLVYQETQYF

clone size: .
V gene: TRBV9
D gene: .
J gene: TRBJ1-2
CDR3 DNA: TGTGCCAGCAGCGTGAACAATGGCTACACCTTC
CDR3 protein: CASSVNNGYTF

clone size: .
V gene: TRBV10-2
D gene: TRBD1
J gene: TRBJ2-7
CDR3 DNA: TGCGCCAGCAGACCCTCAGGGGGCGAGCAGTACTTC
CDR3 protein: CASRPSGGEQYF

clone size: .
V gene: TRBV11-3
D gene: .
J gene: TRBJ2-7
CDR3 DNA: TGTGCCAGCAGCCCGAAGACAGATTCCTACGAGCAGTACTTC
CDR3 protein: CASSPKTDSYEQYF

clone size: .
V gene: TRBV7-8
D gene: TRBD1
J gene: TRBJ1-2
CDR3 DNA: TGTGCCAGCAGCCAGGACAGGGCCGGGCCCTATGGCTACACCTTC
CDR3 protein: CASSQDRAGPYGYTF

clone size: once
V gene: TRBV7-3
D gene: TRBD1
J gene: TRBJ2-1
CDR3 DNA: TGTGCCAGCAGCTTATACGGGGACAGTCTATCCTACAATGAGCAGTTCTTC
CDR3 protein: CASSLYGDSLSYNEQFF

clone size: .
V gene: TRBV19
D gene: TRBD1
J gene: TRBJ2-6
CDR3 DNA: TGTGCCAGTAGTATTTCGACAGGGCCTGTAACTCTGAGGGCCAACGTCCTGACTTTC
CDR3 protein: CASSISTGPVTLRANVLTF

clone size: .
V gene: TRBV7-9
D gene: .
J gene: TRBJ1-2
CDR3 DNA: TGTGCCAGCAGCTTAGGGGTGATAGGAGCCGGAATGGGCTACACCTTC
CDR3 protein: CASSLGVIGAGMGYTF

clone size: .
V gene: TRBV3-1/TRBV3-2
D gene: TRBD2
J gene: TRBJ2-1
CDR3 DNA: TGTGCCAGCAGCCACGGACGGCGCGGGGGGCCAGACAATGAGCAGTTCTTC
CDR3 protein: CASSHGRRGGPDNEQFF

clone size: .
V gene: TRBV18
D gene: .
J gene: TRBJ1-3
CDR3 DNA: TGTGCCAGCTCACCAACGGCCCAGGGGCGAAGAAACACCATATATTTT
CDR3 protein: CASSPTAQGRRNTIYF

clone size: .
V gene: TRBV24-1
D gene: .
J gene: TRBJ1-5
CDR3 DNA: TGTGCCACCGTTTACTCTAGCAATCAGCCCCAGCATTTT
CDR3 protein: CATVYSSNQPQHF

clone size: .
V gene: TRBV9
D gene: .
J gene: TRBJ1-3
CDR3 DNA: TGTGCCAGCAGCGGCGGGACGTACTCTGGAAACACCATATATTTT
CDR3 protein: CASSGGTYSGNTIYF

clone size: .
V gene: TRBV3-1/TRBV3-2
D gene: .
J gene: TRBJ1-4
CDR3 DNA: TGTGCCAGCAGCCAAGGGCATAGGGGGGAAAAACTGTTTTTT
CDR3 protein: CASSQGHRGEKLFF

clone size: few
V gene: TRBV2
D gene: .
J gene: TRBJ1-4
CDR3 DNA: TGTGCCAGCACAGGGGCCGACAATGAAAAACTGTTTTTT
CDR3 protein: CASTGADNEKLFF

clone size: once
V gene: TRBV19
D gene: TRBD1
J gene: TRBJ1-4
CDR3 DNA: TGTGCCAGTAGTATGCAGGGGGCAACTAATGAAAAACTGTTTTTT
CDR3 protein: CASSMQGATNEKLFF

clone size: .
V gene: TRBV7-2
D gene: TRBD1
J gene: TRBJ2-7
CDR3 DNA: TGTGCCAGCAGCTTACCGGCCGGGACAGGGGTCTCCTACGAGCAGTACTTC
CDR3 protein: CASSLPAGTGVSYEQYF

clone size: .
V gene: TRBV30
D gene: TRBD1
J gene: TRBJ2-7
CDR3 DNA: TGTGCCTGGAGCCGCGGACAGGGGGCAAGCGAGCAGTACTTC
CDR3 protein: CAWSRGQGASEQYF

clone size: few
V gene: TRBV18
D gene: .
J gene: TRBJ1-5
CDR3 DNA: TGTGCCAGCTCAGATAAGGCGGGCAATCAGCCCCAGCATTTT
CDR3 protein: CASSDKAGNQPQHF

clone size: .
V gene: TRBV10-3
D gene: TRBD2
J gene: TRBJ2-3
CDR3 DNA: TGTGCCATCAGTGCAGGAGCGGGAGGCCCGGGCAATACGCAGTATTTT
CDR3 protein: CAISAGAGGPGNTQYF

clone size: .
V gene: TRBV2
D gene: TRBD1
J gene: TRBJ1-2
CDR3 DNA: TGTGCCAGCGCCCCCGCAGGGGGTGTGGACTATGGCTACACCTTC
CDR3 protein: CASAPAGGVDYGYTF

clone size: .
V gene: TRBV20-1
D gene: .
J gene: TRBJ2-2
CDR3 DNA: TGCAGTGCCAGACTGACCGGGGAGCTGTTTTTT
CDR3 protein: CSARLTGELFF

clone size: few
V gene: TRBV7-2
D gene: .
J gene: TRBJ2-4
CDR3 DNA: TGTGCCAGCTCGCACGTATGGCAGGCTGGGGCCAAAAACATTCAGTACTTC
CDR3 protein: CASSHVWQAGAKNIQYF

clone size: .
V gene: TRBV18
D gene: .
J gene: TRBJ2-1
CDR3 DNA: TGTGCCAGCTCACCCAACCGCGATGAGCAGTTCTTC
CDR3 protein: CASSPNRDEQFF

clone size: .
V gene: TRBV5-1
D gene: .
J gene: TRBJ1-6
CDR3 DNA: TGCGCCAGCAGCCCGACCCCGGGGGGGAATTCACCCCTCCACTTT
CDR3 protein: CASSPTPGGNSPLHF

clone size: few
V gene: TRBV2
D gene: TRBD1
J gene: TRBJ1-6
CDR3 DNA: TGTGCCAGCAGGGCCTACAGGGGTAATAATTCACCCCTCCACTTT
CDR3 protein: CASRAYRGNNSPLHF

clone size: .
V gene: TRBV19
D gene: TRBD1
J gene: TRBJ1-1
CDR3 DNA: TGTGCCAGTAGTATCGGGCTGACAGGGACTGAAGCTTTCTTT
CDR3 protein: CASSIGLTGTEAFF

clone size: .
V gene: TRBV19
D gene: .
J gene: TRBJ1-1
CDR3 DNA: TGTGCCAGTAGTATTGTTAGGCTCCCGGTAGGGACAATGAACACTGAAGCTTTCTTT
CDR3 protein: CASSIVRLPVGTMNTEAFF

clone size: few
V gene: TRBV24-1
D gene: TRBD1
J gene: TRBJ1-5
CDR3 DNA: TGTGCCACCAGTGACTCGGGACAGGGGGACTATCAGCCCCAGCATTTT
CDR3 protein: CATSDSGQGDYQPQHF

clone size: .
V gene: TRBV30
D gene: TRBD2
J gene: TRBJ2-5
CDR3 DNA: TGTGCCTGGGCCCTAGCGGTCCGGGAGACCCAGTACTTC
CDR3 protein: CAWALAVRETQYF

clone size: .
V gene: TRBV19
D gene: TRBD1
J gene: TRBJ2-2
CDR3 DNA: TGTGCCAGTATAGGGACAGGGTTCACCGGGGAGCTGTTTTTT
CDR3 protein: CASIGTGFTGELFF

clone size: .
V gene: TRBV25-1
D gene: .
J gene: TRBJ2-7
CDR3 DNA: TGTGCCAGCAGTACAGGGAGCTCCTACGAGCAGTACTTC
CDR3 protein: CASSTGSSYEQYF